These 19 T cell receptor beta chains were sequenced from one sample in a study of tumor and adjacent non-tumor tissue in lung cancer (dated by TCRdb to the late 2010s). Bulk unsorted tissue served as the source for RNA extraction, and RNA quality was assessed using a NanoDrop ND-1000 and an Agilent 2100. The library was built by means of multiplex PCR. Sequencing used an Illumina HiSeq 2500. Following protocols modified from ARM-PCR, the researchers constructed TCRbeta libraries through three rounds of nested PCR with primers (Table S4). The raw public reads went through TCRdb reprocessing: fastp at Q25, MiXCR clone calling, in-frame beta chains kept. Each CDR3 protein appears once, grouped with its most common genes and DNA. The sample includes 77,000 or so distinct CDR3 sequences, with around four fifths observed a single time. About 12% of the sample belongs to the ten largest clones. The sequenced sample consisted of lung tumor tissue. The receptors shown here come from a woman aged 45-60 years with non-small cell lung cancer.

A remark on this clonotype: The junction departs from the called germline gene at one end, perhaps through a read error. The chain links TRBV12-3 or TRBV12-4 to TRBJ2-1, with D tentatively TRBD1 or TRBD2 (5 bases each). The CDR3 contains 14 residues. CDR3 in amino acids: CASGTTKDYSEQFF. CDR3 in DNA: TGTGCCAGCGGGACGACGAAGGATTACAGTGAGCAGTTCTTC.

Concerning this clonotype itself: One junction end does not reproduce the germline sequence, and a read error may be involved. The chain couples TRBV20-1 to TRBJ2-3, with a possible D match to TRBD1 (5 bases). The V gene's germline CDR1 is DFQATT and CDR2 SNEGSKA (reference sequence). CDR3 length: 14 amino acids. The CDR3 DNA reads TGCAATGCTCCGGTCCAGGAAGGGGCTGATACGCAGTATTTT. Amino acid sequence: CNAPVQEGADTQYF.

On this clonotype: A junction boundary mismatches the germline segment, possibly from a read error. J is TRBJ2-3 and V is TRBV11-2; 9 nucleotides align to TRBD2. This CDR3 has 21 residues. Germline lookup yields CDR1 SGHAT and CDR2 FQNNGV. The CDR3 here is CASTPLVRAWTSERSTDTQYF. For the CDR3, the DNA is TGTGCTAGCACTCCTTTAGTACGGGCCTGGACTAGCGAGAGGAGCACAGATACGCAGTATTTT.

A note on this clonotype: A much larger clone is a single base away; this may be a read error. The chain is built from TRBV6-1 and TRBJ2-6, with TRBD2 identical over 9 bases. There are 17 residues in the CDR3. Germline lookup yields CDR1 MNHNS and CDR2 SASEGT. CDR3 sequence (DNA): TGTGTCAGCAGTGATGTAGCGGGAGTAAGTGGGGCCAACGTCCTGACTTTC. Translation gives CVSSDVAGVSGANVLTF.

The CDR3: CAISVGIGALDQFF. DNA of the CDR3: TGTGCCATCAGTGTTGGGATAGGGGCGCTTGATCAGTTCTTC. The chain uses TRBV10-3 and TRBJ2-1; weak D call: TRBD1 (5 bases). The length of the CDR3 is 14 residues. Looked up from germline, CDR1 is ENHRY and CDR2 is SYGVKD. V lost 4 bases and J lost 13, with 20 bases in between.

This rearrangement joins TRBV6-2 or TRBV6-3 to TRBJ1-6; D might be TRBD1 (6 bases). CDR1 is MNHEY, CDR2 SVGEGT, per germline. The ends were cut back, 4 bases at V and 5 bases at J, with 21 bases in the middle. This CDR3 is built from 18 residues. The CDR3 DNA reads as TGTGCCAGCAGTTGCGCCGGACAGTTTAGGATCGATAATTCACCCCTCCACTTT. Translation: CASSCAGQFRIDNSPLHF.

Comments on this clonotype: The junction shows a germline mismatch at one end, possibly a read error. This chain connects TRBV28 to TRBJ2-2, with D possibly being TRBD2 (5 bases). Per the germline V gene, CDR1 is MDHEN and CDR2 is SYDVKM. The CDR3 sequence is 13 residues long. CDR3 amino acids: CAMLVANTGEMFF. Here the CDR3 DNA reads TGTGCCATGCTGGTCGCGAACACCGGGGAGATGTTTTTT.

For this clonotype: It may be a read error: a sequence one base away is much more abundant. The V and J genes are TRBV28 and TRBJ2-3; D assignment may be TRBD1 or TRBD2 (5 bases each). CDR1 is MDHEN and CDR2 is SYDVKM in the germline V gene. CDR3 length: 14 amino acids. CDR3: CASGSWGPGDTRYF. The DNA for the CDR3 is TGTGCCAGCGGATCATGGGGACCCGGAGATACGCGGTATTTT.

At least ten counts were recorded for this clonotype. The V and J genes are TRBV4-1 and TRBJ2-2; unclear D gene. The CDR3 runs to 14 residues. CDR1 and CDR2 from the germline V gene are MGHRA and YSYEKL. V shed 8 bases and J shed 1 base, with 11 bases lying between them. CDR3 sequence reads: CASRMGRNTGELFF. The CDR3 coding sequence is TGCGCCAGCCGCATGGGTAGGAACACCGGGGAGCTGTTTTTT.

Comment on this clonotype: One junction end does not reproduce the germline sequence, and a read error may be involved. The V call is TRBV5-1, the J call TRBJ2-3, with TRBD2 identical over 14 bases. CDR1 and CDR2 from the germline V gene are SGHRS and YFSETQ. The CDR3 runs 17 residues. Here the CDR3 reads CSSSFGTSGSYSDPQYF. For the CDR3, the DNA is TGCTCCAGCAGCTTCGGGACTAGCGGGAGCTACTCAGATCCGCAGTATTTT.

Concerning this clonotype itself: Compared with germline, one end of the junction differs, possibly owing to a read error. Here the CDR3 DNA reads TGTGCCAGTAGTTCAAGACTTGGCTACACCTTC. Translation: CASSSRLGYTF. The chain has TRBV12-3 or TRBV12-4 and TRBJ1-2; D call uncertain. The CDR3 spans 11 residues.

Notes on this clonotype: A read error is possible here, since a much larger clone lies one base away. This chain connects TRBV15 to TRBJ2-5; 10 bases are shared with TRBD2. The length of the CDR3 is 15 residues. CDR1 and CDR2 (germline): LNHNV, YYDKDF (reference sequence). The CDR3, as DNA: TGTGCCACCAGCAGTCTCCGTCTAGCGGGAGAGACCCATTACTTC. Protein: CATSSLRLAGETHYF.

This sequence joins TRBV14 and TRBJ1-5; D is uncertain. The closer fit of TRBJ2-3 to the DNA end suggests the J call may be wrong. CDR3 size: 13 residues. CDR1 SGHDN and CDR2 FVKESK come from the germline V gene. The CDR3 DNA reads TGTGTCAACAGCCCACAAACTAATCAGCCCCAGTATTTT. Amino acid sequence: CVNSPQTNQPQYF.

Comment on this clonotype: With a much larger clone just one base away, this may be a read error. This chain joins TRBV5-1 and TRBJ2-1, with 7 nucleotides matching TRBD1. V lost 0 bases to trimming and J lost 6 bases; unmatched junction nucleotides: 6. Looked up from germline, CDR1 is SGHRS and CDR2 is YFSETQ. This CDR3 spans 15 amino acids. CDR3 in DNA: TGCGCCAGCAGCTTGGGGCAGGGGGTTATCAATGAGCAGTTCTTC. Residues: CASSLGQGVINEQFF.

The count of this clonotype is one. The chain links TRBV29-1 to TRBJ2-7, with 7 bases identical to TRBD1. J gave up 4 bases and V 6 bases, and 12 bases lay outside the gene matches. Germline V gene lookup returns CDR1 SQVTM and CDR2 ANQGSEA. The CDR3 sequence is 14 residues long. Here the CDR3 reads CSVVRTGNGYEQYF. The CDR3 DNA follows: TGCAGCGTGGTCAGGACAGGAAACGGGTACGAGCAGTACTTC.

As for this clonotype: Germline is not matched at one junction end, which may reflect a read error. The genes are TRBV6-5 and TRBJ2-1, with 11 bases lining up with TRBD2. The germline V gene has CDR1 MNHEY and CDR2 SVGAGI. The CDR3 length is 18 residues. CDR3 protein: CASSYLMGTSGRDNEQFF. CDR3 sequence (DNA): TGTGCCAGCAGTTACTTGATGGGGACTAGCGGACGGGACAATGAGCAGTTCTTT.

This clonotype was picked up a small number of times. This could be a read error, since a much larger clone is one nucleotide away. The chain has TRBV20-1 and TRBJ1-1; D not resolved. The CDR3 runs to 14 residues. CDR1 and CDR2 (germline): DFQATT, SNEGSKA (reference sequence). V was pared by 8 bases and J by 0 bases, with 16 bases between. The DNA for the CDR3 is TGCAGTTCTCACCTCGTCGGGGTGAACACTGAAGCTTTCTTT. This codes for CSSHLVGVNTEAFF.

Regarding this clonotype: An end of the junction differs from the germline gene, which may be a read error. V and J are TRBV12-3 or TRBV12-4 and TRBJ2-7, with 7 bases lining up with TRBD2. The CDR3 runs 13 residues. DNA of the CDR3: TGTGCCGGCAGTTTCCACGGGGACTATGAACAGTACTTC. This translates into CAGSFHGDYEQYF.

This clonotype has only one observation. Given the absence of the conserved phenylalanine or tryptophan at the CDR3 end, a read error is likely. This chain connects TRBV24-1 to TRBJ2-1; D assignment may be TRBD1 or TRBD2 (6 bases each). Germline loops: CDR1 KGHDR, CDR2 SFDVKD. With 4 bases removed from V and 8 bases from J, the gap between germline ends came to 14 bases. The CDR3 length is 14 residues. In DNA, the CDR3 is TGTGCCACCAGTGACTCACTAGCAGGGGATGAGCAGTTCTTA. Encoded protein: CATSDSLAGDEQFL.